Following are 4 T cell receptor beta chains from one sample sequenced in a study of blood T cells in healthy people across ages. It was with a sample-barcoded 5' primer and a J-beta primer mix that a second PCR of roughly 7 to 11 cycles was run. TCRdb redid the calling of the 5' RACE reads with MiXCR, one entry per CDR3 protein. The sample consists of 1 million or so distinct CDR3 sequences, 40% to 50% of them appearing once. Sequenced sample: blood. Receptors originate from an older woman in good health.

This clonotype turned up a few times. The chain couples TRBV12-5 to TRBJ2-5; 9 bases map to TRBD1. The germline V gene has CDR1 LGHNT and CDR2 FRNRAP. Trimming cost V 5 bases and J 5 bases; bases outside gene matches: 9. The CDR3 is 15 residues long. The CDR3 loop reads CASGPTGTGLETQYF. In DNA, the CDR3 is TGTGCTAGTGGTCCAACCGGGACAGGGTTGGAGACCCAGTACTTC. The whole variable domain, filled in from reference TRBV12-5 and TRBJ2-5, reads DARVTQTPRHKVTEMGQEVTMRCQPILGHNTVFWYRQTMMQGLELLAYFRNRAPLDDSGMPKDRFSAEMPDATLATLKIQPSEPRDSAVYFCASGPTGTGLETQYFGPGTRLLVL.

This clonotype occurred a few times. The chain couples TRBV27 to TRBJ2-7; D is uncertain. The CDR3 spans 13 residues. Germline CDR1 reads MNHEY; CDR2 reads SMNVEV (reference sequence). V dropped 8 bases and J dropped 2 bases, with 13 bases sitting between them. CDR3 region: CASAEDGTYEQYF. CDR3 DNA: TGTGCCAGCGCCGAGGACGGTACCTACGAGCAGTACTTC.

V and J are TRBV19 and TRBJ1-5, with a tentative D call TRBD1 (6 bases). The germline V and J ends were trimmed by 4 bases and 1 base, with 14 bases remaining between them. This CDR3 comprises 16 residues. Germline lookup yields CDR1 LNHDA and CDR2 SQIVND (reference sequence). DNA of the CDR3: TGTGCCAGTAGTAGCCTAAGCGGGACAAGCAATCAGCCCCAGCATTTT. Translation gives CASSSLSGTSNQPQHF.

CDR3 protein: CASSMGHRPTDTQYF. The CDR3 DNA sequence: TGTGCCAGCAGCATGGGCCATAGGCCCACAGATACGCAGTATTTT. The chain is built from TRBV7-9 and TRBJ2-3; D unclear. This CDR3 comprises 15 residues. Germline V gives CDR1 SEHNR, CDR2 FQNEAQ (reference sequence). V lost 5 bases and J lost 2, with 14 bases in between.